The rows below give T cell receptor beta chains drawn from one sample of a study of blood T cell repertoires in COVID-19. Libraries were prepared by immunoSEQ multiplex PCR; TCRdb keeps only in-frame clonotypes and omits some of them. Among under 400,000 clones, about nine tenths were seen once, and the ten largest hold 3.9%. Sequencing was performed on peripheral blood. All receptors derive from a woman aged 55-69 years with COVID-19, enrolled during active disease. CDR3s include the opening cysteine and the closing phenylalanine or tryptophan. A D gene is named only where the DNA matches it firmly.

D | J | V | length | CDR3 | DNA
- | TRBJ2-2 | TRBV5-1 | 17 | CASSLRAGAKNTGELFF | TGCGCCAGCAGCTTAAGGGCTGGGGCTAAAAACACCGGGGAGCTGTTTTTT
- | TRBJ2-2 | TRBV5-6 | 15 | CASSLGGPSVGELFF | TGTGCCAGCAGCTTAGGGGGACCCAGCGTCGGGGAGCTGTTTTTT
- | TRBJ1-1 | TRBV7-2 | 12 | CASSPDSIGAFF | TGTGCCAGCAGCCCAGACAGTATCGGAGCTTTCTTT
TRBD1 | TRBJ1-1 | TRBV18 | 15 | CASSNRGGLNTEAFF | TGTGCCAGCTCAAACAGGGGGGGTCTGAACACTGAAGCTTTCTTT
- | TRBJ1-2 | TRBV5-6 | 12 | CASSLVGGGYTF | TGTGCCAGCAGCTTGGTGGGGGGTGGCTACACCTTC
TRBD1 | TRBJ1-1 | TRBV5-1 | 13 | CASSLTGETEAFF | TGCGCCAGCAGCTTGACAGGGGAAACTGAAGCTTTCTTT
- | TRBJ2-7 | TRBV4-1 | 16 | CASSQDPQGRSYEQYF | TGCGCCAGCAGCCAAGATCCGCAGGGTCGCTCCTACGAGCAGTACTTC
- | TRBJ2-1 | TRBV3-1/TRBV3-2 | 13 | CASSQAKGDEQFF | TGTGCCAGCAGCCAAGCCAAGGGGGATGAGCAGTTCTTC
TRBD1 | TRBJ1-6 | TRBV5-1 | 15 | CASSPRTGPNSPLHF | TGCGCCAGCAGTCCCAGGACAGGGCCTAATTCACCCCTCCACTTT
TRBD1 | TRBJ2-2 | TRBV18 | 17 | CASSPPGQGADTGELFF | TGTGCCAGCTCACCCCCGGGACAGGGGGCCGACACCGGGGAGCTGTTTTTT